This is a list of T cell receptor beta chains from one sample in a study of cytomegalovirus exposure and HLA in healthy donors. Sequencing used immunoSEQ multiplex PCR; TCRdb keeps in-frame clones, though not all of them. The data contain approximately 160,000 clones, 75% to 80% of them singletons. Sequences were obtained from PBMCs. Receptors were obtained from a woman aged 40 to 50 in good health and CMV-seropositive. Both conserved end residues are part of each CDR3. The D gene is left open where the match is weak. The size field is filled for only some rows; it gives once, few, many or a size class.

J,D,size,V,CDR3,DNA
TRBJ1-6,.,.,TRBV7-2,CASSLNRDPLHF,TGTGCCAGCAGCTTGAACAGGGATCCCCTCCACTTT
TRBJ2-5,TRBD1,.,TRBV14,CASSQEQGSQETQYF,TGTGCCAGCAGCCAAGAACAGGGGTCCCAAGAGACCCAGTACTTC
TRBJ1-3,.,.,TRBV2,CASSYGNTIYF,TGTGCCAGCAGTTACGGGAACACCATATATTTT
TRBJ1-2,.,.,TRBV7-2,CASSLQGSSSHYYGYTF,TGTGCCAGCAGCTTACAGGGGTCCTCGTCGCATTACTATGGCTACACCTTC
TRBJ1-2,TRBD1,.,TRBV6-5,CASSYRTGPGYTF,TGTGCCAGCAGTTACAGGACAGGGCCCGGCTACACCTTC
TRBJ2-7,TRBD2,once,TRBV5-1,CASSYIAGGNYEQYF,TGCGCCAGCAGCTACATAGCGGGAGGAAACTACGAGCAGTACTTC
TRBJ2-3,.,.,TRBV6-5,CASSFQGPGDTQYF,TGTGCCAGCAGTTTCCAGGGGCCGGGGGATACGCAGTATTTT
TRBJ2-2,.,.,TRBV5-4,CASSLLGANTGELFF,TGTGCCAGCAGCTTGCTAGGGGCGAACACCGGGGAGCTGTTTTTT
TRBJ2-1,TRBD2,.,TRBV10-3,CAISGGLAGSYNEQFF,TGTGCCATCAGTGGGGGACTAGCGGGCTCCTACAATGAGCAGTTCTTC
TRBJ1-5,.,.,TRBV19,CASRFGRVNQPQHF,TGTGCCAGTAGATTTGGCAGGGTGAATCAGCCCCAGCATTTT
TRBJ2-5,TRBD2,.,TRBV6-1,CATSLAGGGETQYF,TGTGCCACCTCACTAGCGGGAGGGGGAGAGACCCAGTACTTC
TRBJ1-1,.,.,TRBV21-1,CASSKRDRDTEAFF,TGTGCCAGCAGCAAAAGGGACAGAGACACTGAAGCTTTCTTT
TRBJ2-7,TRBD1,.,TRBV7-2,CASSFAGTGLGEQYF,TGTGCCAGCAGCTTTGCCGGGACAGGGCTCGGTGAGCAGTACTTC
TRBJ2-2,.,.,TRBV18,CASSPKDRELFF,TGTGCCAGCTCACCAAAGGACAGGGAGCTGTTTTTT
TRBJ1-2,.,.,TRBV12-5,CASGEGYYGYTF,TGTGCTAGCGGGGAGGGGTACTATGGCTACACCTTC
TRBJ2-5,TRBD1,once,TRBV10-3,CAIGDRGIGKETQYF,TGTGCCATCGGGGACAGGGGGATCGGGAAAGAGACCCAGTACTTC
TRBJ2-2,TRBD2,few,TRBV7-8,CASRAGTSGSRNTGELFF,TGTGCCAGCAGGGCCGGGACTAGCGGGTCTCGAAACACCGGGGAGCTGTTTTTT
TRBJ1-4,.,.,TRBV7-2,CASSPTGTTNEKLFF,TGTGCCAGCAGCCCAACCGGGACAACTAATGAAAAACTGTTTTTT
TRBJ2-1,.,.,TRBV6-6,CASSNGVIYNEQFF,TGTGCCAGCAGTAACGGGGTCATTTACAATGAGCAGTTCTTC
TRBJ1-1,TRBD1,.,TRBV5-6,CASSLKTGVITEAFF,TGTGCCAGCAGCTTGAAAACAGGGGTAATCACTGAAGCTTTCTTT
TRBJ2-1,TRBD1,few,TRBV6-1,CASKRQGAGEQFF,TGTGCCAGCAAAAGACAGGGGGCTGGTGAGCAGTTCTTC
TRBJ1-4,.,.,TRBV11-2,CASSLDLGSEKLFF,TGTGCCAGCAGCTTAGATCTAGGAAGTGAAAAACTGTTTTTT
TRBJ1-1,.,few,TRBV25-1,CASSSGQYTEAFF,TGTGCCAGCAGTAGCGGACAGTACACTGAAGCTTTCTTT
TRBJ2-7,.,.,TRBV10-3,CAISSPLGVGEVYEQYF,TGTGCCATCAGTAGCCCCCTCGGGGTTGGCGAGGTGTACGAGCAGTACTTC
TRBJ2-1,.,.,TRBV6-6,CASSYSRAGNEQFF,TGTGCCAGCAGTTACTCGAGGGCGGGCAATGAGCAGTTCTTC
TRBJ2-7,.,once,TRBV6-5,CASSVGQAYEQYF,TGTGCCAGCAGTGTGGGGCAAGCCTACGAGCAGTACTTC
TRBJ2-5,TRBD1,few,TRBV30,CAWSDRGVETQYF,TGTGCCTGGAGTGACAGGGGTGTGGAGACCCAGTACTTC
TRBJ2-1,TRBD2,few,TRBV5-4,CASTLAGDGYNEQFF,TGTGCCAGCACACTAGCGGGCGACGGATACAATGAGCAGTTCTTC
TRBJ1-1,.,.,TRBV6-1,CASSEWSDTEAFF,TGTGCCAGCAGTGAATGGTCAGACACTGAAGCTTTCTTT
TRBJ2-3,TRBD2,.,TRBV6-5,CASSYFGRVTDTQYF,TGTGCCAGCAGTTACTTCGGGAGGGTCACAGATACGCAGTATTTT
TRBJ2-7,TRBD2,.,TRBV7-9,CASSLGLAGGQYF,TGTGCCAGCAGCTTAGGACTAGCGGGAGGGCAGTACTTC
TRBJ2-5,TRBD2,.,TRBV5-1,CASSRWEGRRETQYF,TGCGCCAGCAGCCGTTGGGAGGGCAGGAGGGAGACCCAGTACTTC
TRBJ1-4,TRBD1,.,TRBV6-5,CASSYGTGGEKLFF,TGTGCCAGCAGTTACGGGACAGGGGGGGAAAAACTGTTTTTT